This TCR beta chain was captured by sequencing in a study of shared clonotypes between healthy human individuals. Study-wide context: Donor ages ranged 18 to 49 years: a couple of women, a few men.

Naive CD8 cells lacked CD45RO and underwent positive selection for CCR7, leaving out terminally differentiated effector memory CD45RA+ cells. Every donor was a Caucasian adult from Nashville, Tennessee. The germline gives CDR1 MGHDK, CDR2 SYGVNS. The CDR3 spans 15 residues. V lost 1 base to trimming and J lost 4 bases; unmatched junction nucleotides: 4. Details on this clone: No antigen is known for it.

Assay used: immunoSEQ multiplex PCR; TCRdb lists only in-frame clones, some missing. The sample lists about 2.1 million clones, 93% seen once, with 1.5% to 2% in the top ten. Study findings and constraints: Represented diversity (both genetic and exposure-history) was limited by the small number of donors. It was observed that 5% to 6.5% of naive CD4 clonotypes were shared across several donors.

The receptor was derived from a young man in good health. Some clones in this sample may be carry-over from other donors' samples. The chain joins TRBV25-1 to TRBJ2-7; 10 bases are a match to TRBD1. The sample consisted of naive CD8+ T cells from PBMCs. CDR3 nucleotides: TGTGCCAGCAGTGAATCCCGACAGGGGGCTTACGAGCAGTACTTC. Translation gives CASSESRQGAYEQYF.